This T cell receptor (beta chain) derives from a study of CD8 T cells in ankylosing spondylitis. Construction of TCR beta libraries was performed using quantitative 5'-RACE with molecular barcodes. TCRdb redid the calling of the 5' RACE reads with MiXCR, one entry per CDR3 protein. The sample lists around 430,000 distinct CDR3 sequences; 17% were seen once. Study-wide findings and caveats: A subset of motif variants has previously been described in the synovial fluid and blood of reactive arthritis. One TCR beta motif, made up of under ten highly homologous variants, appeared characteristic of ankylosing spondylitis blood. Disease-linked clones bore a CD8+ phenotype and were relatively rare in peripheral blood. As reported, disease-linked clones showed significant enrichment in matched ankylosing spondylitis synovial fluid.

V lost 6 bases, J lost 5 bases, and 23 bases stayed unmatched. Germline loops: CDR1 MDHEN, CDR2 SYDVKM. The CDR3 sequence is 19 residues long. In this sample, this clonotype turned up a few times. Its target is unknown. The receptor was isolated from a male donor with ankylosing spondylitis. The V gene is TRBV28, the J gene TRBJ1-1, with TRBD1 matching 8 bases. Sample: blood, either unsorted or a sorted T cell fraction (not recorded which). The CDR3 coding sequence is TGTGCCAGCAGCCCCTCGGAGGCTTGGACAGGGAAGGGTTGGACTGAAGCTTTCTTT. Translated, it gives CASSPSEAWTGKGWTEAFF.